Listed below are T cell receptor beta chains from one sample, sequenced in a study of cytomegalovirus exposure and HLA in healthy donors. The protocol was immunoSEQ multiplex PCR, while the TCRdb copy is restricted to in-frame clones and leaves out a portion. The sample consists of 90,000 or so clones, 85% of them appearing once. Sequencing was done on a sample of PBMCs. The receptors were gathered from a man aged 18 to 29 in good health and CMV-seropositive. CDR3s include the opening cysteine and the closing phenylalanine or tryptophan. A D gene is named only where the DNA matches it firmly. Clone size appears in some rows only: once, few, many, or a class for an expanded clone.

clone size	D gene	V gene	J gene	CDR3 protein	CDR3 DNA
.	.	TRBV28	TRBJ1-4	CATFGTPMGKLFF	TGTGCCACCTTCGGGACACCAATGGGAAAACTGTTTTTT
.	.	TRBV5-4	TRBJ2-2	CASSLRGGELFF	TGTGCCAGCAGCTTGCGCGGCGGGGAGCTGTTTTTT
.	TRBD1	TRBV7-8	TRBJ1-2	CASSLRVRQGADGYTF	TGTGCCAGCAGCTTAAGGGTTCGGCAGGGGGCGGATGGCTACACCTTC
few	.	TRBV28	TRBJ1-5	CASGPMGGQPQHF	TGTGCCAGCGGGCCGATGGGGGGGCAGCCCCAGCATTTT
once	.	TRBV2	TRBJ1-1	CASSEDNRALGSTEAFF	TGTGCCAGCAGTGAAGACAATCGGGCCCTGGGGAGCACTGAAGCTTTCTTT
.	.	TRBV7-3	TRBJ1-2	CASSLGGQSSYGYTF	TGTGCCAGCAGTTTGGGGGGGCAGTCGAGCTATGGCTACACCTTC
.	TRBD1	TRBV7-8	TRBJ2-3	CASSFGQGGSFTDTQYF	TGTGCCAGCAGCTTCGGACAGGGCGGATCATTCACAGATACGCAGTATTTT
.	TRBD2	TRBV28	TRBJ2-5	CASSLLSGRAGETQYF	TGTGCCAGCAGTTTACTTTCCGGGAGGGCCGGAGAGACCCAGTACTTC
once	.	TRBV5-1	TRBJ2-2	CASRGRGGLPTGELFF	TGCGCCAGCAGGGGTCGAGGGGGACTACCCACCGGGGAGCTGTTTTTT
once	TRBD1	TRBV28	TRBJ2-1	CASSHGQASYNEQFF	TGTGCCAGCAGTCACGGACAGGCTAGTTACAATGAGCAGTTCTTC
.	TRBD1	TRBV18	TRBJ2-1	CASSSGTGSYNEQFF	TGTGCCAGCTCCTCCGGGACAGGATCCTACAATGAGCAGTTCTTC
.	TRBD1	TRBV11-2	TRBJ2-3	CASSPQGVGTDTQYF	TGTGCCAGCAGCCCCCAGGGGGTCGGCACAGATACGCAGTATTTT